These 21 T cell receptor beta chains share one sample of origin, sequenced in a study of T cells after yellow fever vaccination. Via MiXCR, TCRdb re-called the 5' RACE reads, giving one row per CDR3 protein. The repertoire consists of about 180,000 distinct CDR3 sequences, with roughly 6.2% occurring once and the leading ten covering just under 3%. Sequencing used CD4+ T cells sorted from PBMCs, obtained on the day of the first yellow fever vaccination. These receptors were taken from a man aged 18 to 30 who received the YFV17D yellow fever vaccine.

The CDR3 spells CASSVPQNEQFF. CDR3 DNA sequence: TGTGCCAGCAGCGTCCCCCAGAATGAGCAGTTCTTC. The chain uses TRBV9 and TRBJ2-1; D uncertain. Germline V lookup: CDR1 SGDLS, CDR2 YYNGEE. The CDR3 sequence is 12 residues long. V lost 2 bases and J 7 bases, leaving 7 bases between the germline ends.

The chain recombines TRBV14 with TRBJ2-5; the D call may be TRBD1 or TRBD2 (6 bases each). CDR1 is SGHDN and CDR2 is FVKESK in the germline V gene. V lost 2 bases to trimming and J lost 4 bases, with 14 bases between them. This CDR3 is built from 15 residues. The CDR3 coding sequence is TGTGCCAGCAGCCAAATCAGGGGAGGCGGAGAGACCCAGTACTTC. Translation gives CASSQIRGGGETQYF.

In its sample, this clonotype was seen many times. The junction does not match germline at one end; this may be a read error. The rearrangement joins TRBV7-7 to TRBJ2-5; 9 bases are a match to TRBD1. Germline V lookup: CDR1 SSHAT, CDR2 FNYEAQ (reference sequence). The CDR3 runs to 14 residues. CDR3 nucleotide sequence: TGTGCTAGCAGCCAGACAGGGGGTGAGGGGACCCAGTACTTC. Its protein product is CASSQTGGEGTQYF. The full variable domain, rest sourced from reference TRBV7-7 and TRBJ2-5, is GAGVSQSPRYKVTKRGQDVTLRCDPISSHATLYWYQQALGQGPEFLTYFNYEAQPDKSGLPSDRFSAERPEGSISTLTIQRTEQRDSAMYRCASSQTGGEGTQYFGPGTRLLVL.

This clonotype was recorded many times. The CDR3 DNA reads TGTGCCATCAGTGATATACAGGGGTTGACCTACGAGCAGTACTTC. It encodes CAISDIQGLTYEQYF. This chain links TRBV10-3 with TRBJ2-7; 7 nucleotides agree with TRBD1. Germline V lookup: CDR1 ENHRY, CDR2 SYGVKD. The CDR3 has 15 residues. Trimming took 3 bases from V and 2 from J; bases not matched to a gene: 7.

This clonotype came up many times. CDR3 in DNA: TGTGCCAGCAGCTTCCGAAGCTCCTACAATGAGCAGTTCTTC. Translation: CASSFRSSYNEQFF. The rearrangement joins TRBV7-2 to TRBJ2-1; no firm D call. Germline assignment: CDR1 SGHTA and CDR2 FQGNSA. The CDR3 loop spans 14 amino acids. The V end lost 3 bases, the J end lost 0 bases, and 6 bases lay between the germline ends.

Many counts were recorded for this clonotype. V and J are TRBV6-5 and TRBJ1-6; 10 nucleotides align to TRBD1. Germline V gene lookup returns CDR1 MNHEY and CDR2 SVGAGI. Trimming took 6 bases from V and 10 from J; bases not matched to a gene: 3. The CDR3 is 13 amino acids. CDR3 sequence reads: CASRMDRGSPLHF. For the CDR3, the DNA is TGTGCCAGCAGGATGGACAGGGGGTCACCCCTCCACTTT.

The chain joins TRBV15 to TRBJ2-7; weak D call: TRBD2 (5 bases). The CDR3 consists of 15 residues. V was clipped by 0 bases and J by 0 bases, with 9 bases between them. Germline-derived CDR1 and CDR2 are LNHNV and YYDKDF (reference sequence). The CDR3, as DNA: TGTGCCACCAGCAGAGATCCGGGGAGCTCCTACGAGCAGTACTTC. It translates to CATSRDPGSSYEQYF.

This clonotype has ten or more counts. The chain carries TRBV3-1 and TRBJ2-7, with D perhaps matching TRBD2 (6 bases). This CDR3 is built from 13 residues. CDR1 is LGHDT and CDR2 is YNNKEL in the germline V gene (reference sequence). The V end was cut by 1 base, the J end by 3 bases, with 7 bases between. DNA for the CDR3: TGTGCCAGCAGCCAAGCCGGGGGCTACGAGCAGTACTTC. Protein sequence: CASSQAGGYEQYF.

This clonotype was picked up many times. The chain recombines TRBV3-1 with TRBJ2-3; D perhaps matches TRBD1 (5 bases). V was cut by 3 bases and J by 2 bases, with 9 bases left in between. Germline CDR1 LGHDT, CDR2 YNNKEL (reference sequence). The CDR3 spans 14 residues. The CDR3 DNA reads TGTGCCAGCAGCCAGGGGCTTACCACAGATACGCAGTATTTT. This sequence encodes CASSQGLTTDTQYF.

This clonotype has ten or more counts. CDR3 DNA sequence: TGCGCCAGCAGCCTACGCGCTAACAGGGACTCCTATAATTCACCCCTCCACTTT. Its protein is CASSLRANRDSYNSPLHF. The rearrangement uses TRBV5-1 and TRBJ1-6, with D perhaps matching TRBD1 (6 bases). CDR1 is SGHRS, CDR2 YFSETQ, per germline. This CDR3 spans 18 amino acids. Trimming stripped 4 bases from V and 0 bases from J, with 17 bases between.

The chain employs TRBV18 and TRBJ2-7; maybe TRBD2 (5 bases). V lost 2 bases, J lost 2 bases, and 10 bases lay in between. Germline V gene sequence: CDR1 KGHSH, CDR2 LQKENI. This CDR3 is 14 amino acids long. The CDR3 DNA is TGTGCCAGCTCACCAAGACACGGGACCTACGAGCAGTACGTC. It encodes CASSPRHGTYEQYV.

The table lists this clonotype with many counts. This chain uses TRBV5-1 with TRBJ1-1; D perhaps matches TRBD1 (6 bases). The CDR3 has 14 residues. Germline CDR1 and CDR2: SGHRS and YFSETQ. V lost 4 bases and J lost 6, with 16 bases in between. The CDR3 nucleotides are TGCGCCAGCAGCGGGGCATCAGGGGAAGCTGAAGCTTTCTTT. Translating it yields CASSGASGEAEAFF.

This clonotype occurred many times. The J gene is TRBJ2-5, the V gene TRBV20-1; TRBD1 matches 7 bases. CDR1 is DFQATT, CDR2 SNEGSKA, per germline (reference sequence). V dropped 3 bases and J dropped 0; count of bases not matched to a gene: 4. The CDR3 runs 14 residues. The CDR3 nucleotides are TGCAGTGCTAGGCCCGGGACAGACCAAGAGACCCAGTACTTC. It translates to CSARPGTDQETQYF.

The table lists this clonotype with a few counts. The genes are TRBV4-3 and TRBJ2-1; D not resolved. With 0 bases removed from V and 0 bases from J, the gap between germline ends came to 9 bases. The CDR3 is made up of 16 amino acids. CDR1 and CDR2 from the germline V gene are LGHNA and YSLEER. For the CDR3, the DNA is TGCGCCAGCAGCCAAGATAGACTGAACTCCTACAATGAGCAGTTCTTC. Its protein product is CASSQDRLNSYNEQFF.

This clonotype has a count of ten or more. CDR3 in amino acids: CASSLVQKQYF. In DNA form, the CDR3 reads TGTGCCAGCAGCTTAGTACAGAAACAGTACTTC. The genes are TRBV7-2 and TRBJ2-5; D gene ambiguous. CDR1 is SGHTA, CDR2 FQGNSA, per germline. Between the trimmed V and J ends, which lost 1 base and 11 bases, there was a span of 8 bases. The CDR3 sequence is 11 residues long.

This clonotype has only a few counts. The V gene is TRBV5-1, the J gene TRBJ1-4; D ambiguous. Germline V gene data show CDR1 as SGHRS and CDR2 as YFSETQ. Trimming stripped 1 base from V and 0 bases from J, with 7 bases between. The CDR3 sequence is 15 residues long. The CDR3, as DNA: TGCGCCAGCAGCTTGATGGGCGCAACTAATGAAAAACTGTTTTTT. Its translation: CASSLMGATNEKLFF.

The chain has TRBV12-3 or TRBV12-4 and TRBJ2-2, with TRBD2 matching over 16 bases. The V gene end was trimmed by 3 bases and the J gene end by 9 bases; junction bases not matched to a gene: 4. CDR3 size: 16 residues. The CDR3 region is CASSFGTSGGARELFF. DNA for the CDR3: TGTGCCAGCAGTTTTGGGACTAGCGGGGGGGCCCGGGAGCTGTTTTTT.

This clonotype was detected many times. This chain links TRBV5-1 with TRBJ2-3; D is perhaps TRBD1 or TRBD2 (5 bases each). This CDR3 comprises 15 residues. Germline V gives CDR1 SGHRS, CDR2 YFSETQ. Trimming removed 1 base at V and 1 base at J, with 10 bases between. The CDR3 DNA sequence: TGCGCCAGCAGCTTGTGGGGGTCCGGCACAGATACGCAGTATTTT. Protein: CASSLWGSGTDTQYF.

The chain joins TRBV3-1 to TRBJ2-7, with 7 bases matching TRBD2. This CDR3 has 14 amino acids. CDR1 and CDR2 from the germline V gene are LGHDT and YNNKEL (reference sequence). Losses at the gene ends were 4 bases for V and 4 bases for J; bases not matched to a gene: 7. The CDR3 DNA reads TGTGCCAGCAGCCGATCCGGGGAGGGGTACGAGCAGTACTTC. Its protein is CASSRSGEGYEQYF.

This clonotype was picked up a small number of times. This rearrangement joins TRBV24-1 to TRBJ1-2; D gene unclear. The CDR3 sequence is 12 residues long. The germline CDR1 and CDR2 sequences are KGHDR and SFDVKD. The V gene lost 3 bases and the J gene lost 1 base, with 2 bases spanning the gap. The CDR3 loop reads CATSDDNYGYTF. The DNA of the CDR3 is TGTGCCACCAGTGATGATAACTATGGCTACACCTTC.

The V and J genes are TRBV28 and TRBJ2-7, with D hard to call. In germline, CDR1 is MDHEN, CDR2 SYDVKM. The CDR3 covers 12 residues. The CDR3, as DNA: TGTGCCAGCAGTTTGATTCAGGTTCCAATGCACGTC. Protein product: CASSLIQVPMHV.